These 13 T cell receptor beta chains share one sample of origin, sequenced in a study of T cell repertoires in cytomegalovirus infection. Via MiXCR, TCRdb re-called the reads, giving one row per CDR3 protein. The sample lists 97,000 or so distinct CDR3 sequences, about 15% seen once, with approximately 7.6% in the top ten. Material: PBMCs. The receptors shown here come from a human donor in good health (CMV status not recorded). Some clones in this sample may be carry-over from other donors' samples.

This clonotype was seen more than once but under ten times. This sequence joins TRBV15 and TRBJ2-7; D is perhaps TRBD2 (6 bases). V lost 6 bases, J lost 3 bases, and 12 bases lay in between. CDR1 and CDR2 from the germline V gene are LNHNV and YYDKDF (reference sequence). The CDR3 spans 13 residues. The CDR3 DNA follows: TGTGCCACCAGTAAGAACGGGGGCTACGAGCAGTACTTC. Its protein is CATSKNGGYEQYF.

Points on this clonotype: This may come from a read error, since a much larger clone is one base off. The V call is TRBV12-3 or TRBV12-4, the J call TRBJ2-3; 7 bases are shared with TRBD1. This CDR3 is built from 15 residues. CDR3 nucleotides: TGTGCCAGCAGGTTACAGGGGAGAGGTACAGATTCGCAGTATTTT. It yields the protein CASRLQGRGTDSQYF.

Of note for this clonotype: A read error may be the cause here, since a much bigger clone is one base away. The CDR3 here is CATSDQGLLVQYF. CDR3 DNA sequence: TGTGCCACCAGTGACCAAGGACTCCTAGTGCAGTACTTC. This rearrangement joins TRBV24-1 to TRBJ2-7; D is possibly TRBD2 (5 bases). The germline V and J ends were trimmed by 4 bases and 9 bases, with 15 bases remaining between them. The CDR3 contains 13 residues. Germline V gene sequence: CDR1 KGHDR, CDR2 SFDVKD.

The gene calls are TRBV14 and TRBJ1-6; 7 nucleotides line up with TRBD1. The V segment lost 4 bases and the J segment 12 bases; nucleotides outside the gene matches: 6. Germline V CDR1 and CDR2: SGHDN, FVKESK. The CDR3 runs to 13 residues. The CDR3 sequence is CASSRLRQGPLHF. The CDR3 DNA follows: TGTGCCAGCAGCCGTTTGAGACAGGGACCCCTCCACTTT.

This clonotype was counted ten times or more. A much larger clonotype is one base distant, so this may be a read error. The chain uses TRBV11-1 and TRBJ2-5; D call uncertain. The CDR3 extends over 11 amino acids. Trimming left V 3 bases short and J 1 base short, with 0 bases between. Germline values: CDR1 SGHAT, CDR2 FQDESV (reference sequence). For the CDR3, the DNA is TGTGCCAGCAGCTTCCAAGAGACCCAGTACTTC. Amino acid sequence: CASSFQETQYF. Full variable domain (remainder filled in from reference TRBV11-1 and TRBJ2-5): EAEVAQSPRYKITEKSQAVAFWCDPISGHATLYWYRQILGQGPELLVQFQDESVVDDSQLPKDRFSAERLKGVDSTLKIQPAELGDSAMYLCASSFQETQYFGPGTRLLVL.

As regards this clonotype: A much larger clone sits a single nucleotide away, making a read error possible. The gene calls are TRBV6-5 and TRBJ2-7; no firm D call. Per the germline V gene, CDR1 is MNHEY and CDR2 is SVGAGI. CDR3 size: 12 residues. Between the trimmed V and J ends, which lost 6 bases and 5 bases, there was a span of 11 bases. The CDR3 sequence is CASRGIHDEQYF. CDR3 DNA sequence: TGTGCCAGCAGGGGTATTCACGACGAGCAGTACTTC.

Notes on this clonotype: At one boundary the junction diverges from the germline segment, which might be a read error. The chain joins TRBV7-6 to TRBJ2-5; no clear D gene. The CDR3 extends over 12 amino acids. Germline V CDR1 and CDR2: SGHVS, FNYEAQ. CDR3 DNA: TGTGCTAGCAGCCCCCCCGTGGAGACCCAGTACTTC. Protein product: CASSPPVETQYF.

This clonotype was counted many times. At one boundary the junction diverges from the germline segment, which might be a read error. The chain is built from TRBV7-7 and TRBJ2-5, with D possibly TRBD1 on 6 matching bases. CDR3 size: 13 residues. Looked up from germline, CDR1 is SSHAT and CDR2 is FNYEAQ (reference sequence). CDR3 coding DNA: TGTGCTAGCAGCTTAGATAGGGGGGAGACCCAGTACTTC. It codes for CASSLDRGETQYF.

This chain uses TRBV5-1 with TRBJ1-3; possible D gene TRBD1, 5 bases. The CDR3 has 14 amino acids. Germline-derived CDR1 and CDR2 are SGHRS and YFSETQ. V was clipped by 4 bases and J by 0 bases, with 8 bases between them. CDR3 protein: CASSLQDSGNTIYF. CDR3 nucleotides: TGCGCCAGCAGCCTACAGGACTCTGGAAACACCATATATTTT.

In this sample, this clonotype turned up a few times. The chain has TRBV29-1 and TRBJ1-1; D unclear. Germline CDR1 and CDR2: SQVTM and ANQGSEA. The V end was cut by 6 bases, the J end by 11 bases, with 22 bases between. The CDR3 has 13 amino acids. CDR3 region: CSVSPGVQRSAFF. The CDR3 DNA is TGCAGCGTATCCCCAGGCGTTCAGAGGTCGGCTTTCTTT.

This clonotype appeared many times. The chain is built from TRBV11-1 and TRBJ2-2; no clear D gene. Between the trimmed V and J ends, which lost 5 bases and 3 bases, there was a span of 4 bases. The CDR3 runs 12 residues. Germline V lookup: CDR1 SGHAT, CDR2 FQDESV (reference sequence). The DNA for the CDR3 is TGTGCCAGCAGCCCATACACCGGGGAGCTGTTTTTT. Amino acid sequence: CASSPYTGELFF.

There are many counts of this clonotype. The genes are TRBV7-2 and TRBJ1-2, with 8 bases identical to TRBD1. Germline V gene lookup returns CDR1 SGHTA and CDR2 FQGNSA. The CDR3 has 12 residues. The V and J ends lost 6 bases and 5 bases, in that order; junction bases with no gene match: 2. Here the CDR3 reads CASSHRGYGYTF. The CDR3 nucleotides read TGTGCCAGCAGTCACAGGGGGTATGGCTACACCTTC.

This clonotype has just a few counts. The chain uses TRBV7-8 and TRBJ2-2; 9 nucleotides align to TRBD2. The CDR3 runs 17 residues. Germline V lookup: CDR1 SGHVS, CDR2 FQNEAQ. Trimming took 2 bases from V and 0 from J; bases not matched to a gene: 4. The CDR3 loop reads CASSLRAGGPNTGELFF. As DNA, the CDR3 is TGTGCCAGCAGCTTACGAGCGGGGGGCCCGAACACCGGGGAGCTGTTTTTT.